This TCR beta chain came from a study of blood T cell repertoires in COVID-19. Overall study: COVID-19 samples, acute and convalescent, were from the United States, Italy and Spain.

Trimming left V 5 bases short and J 4 bases short, with 15 bases between. Germline V gene lookup returns CDR1 LNHDA and CDR2 SQIVND (reference sequence). This CDR3 is 16 amino acids long. Original analysis: Estimation of nucleated cell counts relied on the amplification of reference gene primers. Repertoires were generated with immunoSEQ multiplex PCR, while TCRdb's copy carries only in-frame clones and drops some. V and J calls and clone size are as listed in that table; D and trimming were resolved from the DNA. Among under 300,000 clones listed, approximately 88% were seen once. Participants were placed into cohorts based on the clinical history they reported.

This clonotype was obtained from a woman in her 40s who had been exposed to COVID-19. Sequencing was performed on PBMCs or T cells enriched from blood (not recorded which). The chain is built from TRBV19 and TRBJ1-6; D possibly corresponds to TRBD1 (6 bases). Written as DNA, the CDR3 is TGTGCCAGTAGTTGGGGGCTCCTAACTTATAATTCACCCCTCCACTTT. Translation: CASSWGLLTYNSPLHF.